This T cell receptor (beta chain) was identified during a study of T cell repertoires in cytomegalovirus infection. Study summary: It was the public TCR beta signatures that indicated both CMV infection and matching HLA type. Overall study results and limits: CMV-specific TCR beta clonotypes restricted by HLA-C dominated the ex vivo response. Totalled public TCR beta family frequency picked out people who carried CMV plus the relevant HLA.

The table lists this clonotype with a few counts. Its antigen is unidentified. TCRdb independently ran MiXCR on the reads; one entry per CDR3 protein. The table includes tens of thousands of distinct CDR3 sequences, approximately 22% detected once. CDR1 and CDR2 (germline): DFQATT, SNEGSKA (reference sequence). V lost 1 base, J lost 8 bases, and 3 bases stayed unmatched. This CDR3 contains 14 residues. Sequences were obtained from PBMCs, sequenced either directly or after in vitro stimulation (not recorded which). The V gene is TRBV20-1, the J gene TRBJ1-6; 9 bases align to TRBD1. This clonotype originated in a human donor in good health (CMV status not recorded). Some clones in this sample may be carry-over from other donors' samples. As DNA, the CDR3 is TGCAGTGCTAGAGCCGGGACAGGGTATTCACCCCTCCACTTT. The encoded protein is CSARAGTGYSPLHF.